Presented here are 24 T cell receptor beta chains from one specimen sequenced in a study of T-cell reconstitution after alpha-beta-depleted transplantation in children. Unique molecular identifiers tagged the TCRbeta library. TCRdb independently ran MiXCR on the PCR reads; one entry per CDR3 protein. The sample consists of approximately 980,000 distinct CDR3 sequences, about 29% of them appearing once. The sequencing used PBMCs, mostly from graft donor cells, collected 360 days after TCRalphabeta/CD19-depleted stem cell transplant. The source is a boy in the first two years of life who had a stem cell transplant for SCID, so the T cells may come from the graft donor.

V gene TRBV20-1 combines with J gene TRBJ2-1; D possibly corresponds to TRBD1 (6 bases). Trimming removed 0 bases from V and 4 bases from J, with 13 bases in between. This CDR3 is 15 amino acids long. Per germline, CDR1 DFQATT and CDR2 SNEGSKA (reference sequence). The chain's CDR3 is CSARDRQGWYNEQFF. CDR3 sequence (DNA): TGCAGTGCTAGAGATCGGCAGGGGTGGTACAATGAGCAGTTCTTC.

This rearrangement joins TRBV15 to TRBJ1-5; D gene unclear. This CDR3 region has 13 residues. Germline V gene data show CDR1 as LNHNV and CDR2 as YYDKDF (reference sequence). The ends were cut back, 0 bases at V and 4 bases at J, with 4 bases in the middle. The CDR3 DNA sequence: TGTGCCACCAGCAGAGAGGGGAATCAGCCCCAGCATTTT. Protein: CATSREGNQPQHF. Full variable domain (remainder filled in from reference TRBV15 and TRBJ1-5): DAMVIQNPRYQVTQFGKPVTLSCSQTLNHNVMYWYQQKSSQAPKLLFHYYDKDFNNEADTPDNFQSRRPNTSFCFLDIRSPGLGDTAMYLCATSREGNQPQHFGDGTRLSIL.

This clonotype has just a few counts. The chain has TRBV5-1 and TRBJ2-1; perhaps TRBD2 as D (5 bases). The V and J ends lost 3 bases and 7 bases respectively, with 17 bases between them. CDR3 size: 15 residues. Germline V gene data show CDR1 as SGHRS and CDR2 as YFSETQ. This chain's CDR3 is CASSSGSPRWNEQFF. CDR3 sequence (DNA): TGCGCCAGCAGCTCGGGGTCCCCCCGATGGAATGAGCAGTTCTTC.

This clonotype was counted only a few times. The chain employs TRBV4-2 and TRBJ2-7; tentative D call: TRBD2 (5 bases). This CDR3 is built from 17 residues. The germline CDR1 and CDR2 sequences are LGHNA and YNFKEQ. Trimming removed 1 base at V and 3 bases at J, with 19 bases between. The CDR3 loop reads CASSQAGNQVWDYEQYF. In DNA, the CDR3 is TGTGCCAGCAGCCAAGCGGGAAACCAGGTGTGGGACTACGAGCAGTACTTC.

This sequence joins TRBV18 and TRBJ2-5; 13 positions agree with TRBD2. This CDR3 comprises 19 residues. J gave up 2 bases and V 3 bases, and 12 bases lay outside the gene matches. Germline V gene sequence: CDR1 KGHSH, CDR2 LQKENI. The CDR3 coding sequence is TGTGCCAGCTCACCCCGCTTCGGACTAGCGGGAGCGAAACAAGAGACCCAGTACTTC. Its protein product is CASSPRFGLAGAKQETQYF.

The V and J genes are TRBV15 and TRBJ2-5; 8 positions agree with TRBD2. The ends lost 5 bases at V and 2 bases at J; junction bases unmatched: 7. Germline V gene lookup returns CDR1 LNHNV and CDR2 YYDKDF (reference sequence). The CDR3 length is 15 residues. This CDR3 reads CATSSPGLGQETQYF. The CDR3 DNA reads TGTGCCACCAGCTCTCCGGGACTAGGTCAAGAGACCCAGTACTTC. The variable domain in full, with the rest retrieved from reference TRBV15 and TRBJ2-5, is DAMVIQNPRYQVTQFGKPVTLSCSQTLNHNVMYWYQQKSSQAPKLLFHYYDKDFNNEADTPDNFQSRRPNTSFCFLDIRSPGLGDTAMYLCATSSPGLGQETQYFGPGTRLLVL.

V gene TRBV27 combines with J gene TRBJ2-1, with a tentative D call TRBD1 (6 bases). The V end was cut by 7 bases, the J end by 3 bases, with 16 bases between. Germline values: CDR1 MNHEY, CDR2 SMNVEV (reference sequence). The CDR3 runs 15 residues. The CDR3 bases are TGTGCCAGCACCCTGACATGGGGGCGCTACAATGAGCAGTTCTTC. Translating gives CASTLTWGRYNEQFF.

In this sample, this clonotype turned up many times. V is TRBV29-1 and J is TRBJ1-2; 7 bases are a match to TRBD1. This CDR3 is 17 amino acids long. Trimming at V came to 3 bases and at J to 1 base, leaving 14 bases not matched to a gene. Germline V gives CDR1 SQVTM, CDR2 ANQGSEA. The CDR3 protein is CSVDRGRGSTINYGYTF. CDR3 DNA sequence: TGCAGCGTTGATAGGGGCAGGGGGTCGACCATTAACTATGGCTACACCTTC. Supplemented by reference TRBV29-1 and TRBJ1-2, the full variable domain reads SAVISQKPSRDICQRGTSLTIQCQVDSQVTMMFWYRQQPGQSLTLIATANQGSEATYESGFVIDKFPISRPNLTFSTLTVSNMSPEDSSIYLCSVDRGRGSTINYGYTFGSGTRLTVV.

This chain connects TRBV12-3 or TRBV12-4 to TRBJ2-4; D not certain. The CDR3 extends over 14 amino acids. The V end was cut by 2 bases, the J end by 4 bases, with 9 bases between. The CDR3 here is CASSLYVQKNIQYF. The CDR3 region has the DNA TGTGCCAGCAGTTTATACGTACAGAAAAACATTCAGTACTTC.

This clonotype was counted only a few times. The chain is built from TRBV11-2 and TRBJ2-3; D possibly corresponds to TRBD2 (5 bases). V lost 0 bases and J lost 8, with 6 bases in between. The CDR3 has 12 residues. Germline loops: CDR1 SGHAT, CDR2 FQNNGV. The CDR3 sequence is CASSLEAGTQYF. As DNA, the CDR3 is TGTGCCAGCAGCTTAGAGGCGGGTACGCAGTATTTT.

This clonotype was seen a few times. The chain has TRBV27 and TRBJ1-1; possibly TRBD1 for D (6 bases). Trimming cost V 8 bases and J 4 bases, with 20 bases left between them. The germline V gene has CDR1 MNHEY and CDR2 SMNVEV (reference sequence). The CDR3 is made up of 15 amino acids. In DNA, the CDR3 is TGTGCCAGCGTCCAGGGGAGAGGCGCACCCACTGAAGCTTTCTTT. It codes for CASVQGRGAPTEAFF.

This chain joins TRBV5-1 and TRBJ2-5, with D possibly matching TRBD2 (6 bases). V lost 3 bases and J lost 7, with 16 bases in between. CDR1 is SGHRS, CDR2 YFSETQ, per germline. The CDR3 has 14 residues. The CDR3 DNA follows: TGCGCCAGCAGCTCCGACCTAGCGCTAGGGACCCAGTACTTC. Translated, it gives CASSSDLALGTQYF.

The chain uses TRBV19 and TRBJ2-7; no definite D call. V lost 8 bases to trimming and J lost 0 bases, with 11 bases between them. This CDR3 is built from 13 residues. Germline loops: CDR1 LNHDA, CDR2 SQIVND (reference sequence). CDR3 residues: CASQEGGSYEQYF. The CDR3 DNA sequence: TGTGCCAGTCAAGAAGGCGGCTCCTACGAGCAGTACTTC.

This sequence joins TRBV5-1 and TRBJ2-1; unclear D gene. This CDR3 is 15 amino acids long. Germline CDR1 and CDR2: SGHRS and YFSETQ. Trimming left V 6 bases short and J 0 bases short, with 13 bases between. CDR3 residues: CASKLDTSSYNEQFF. CDR3 in DNA: TGCGCCAGCAAATTAGATACCAGCTCCTACAATGAGCAGTTCTTC.

The J gene is TRBJ2-3, the V gene TRBV18; possible D gene TRBD1, 5 bases. Germline V gene lookup returns CDR1 KGHSH and CDR2 LQKENI. The CDR3 is 14 amino acids. Trimming cost V 3 bases and J 6 bases, with 13 bases left between them. CDR3 nucleotides: TGTGCCAGCTCACCCGGTTCACCAGGGGATACGCAGTATTTT. Encoded protein: CASSPGSPGDTQYF.

In its sample, this clonotype was seen many times. The J gene is TRBJ2-3, the V gene TRBV5-1; maybe TRBD2 (5 bases). Trimming took off 4 bases at V and 0 bases at J, with 15 bases between the two ends. Germline V CDR1 and CDR2: SGHRS, YFSETQ. CDR3 length: 16 residues. The CDR3 region has the DNA TGCGCCAGCAGCCCAGAAATAAGGACTAGCACAGATACGCAGTATTTT. Protein sequence: CASSPEIRTSTDTQYF.

This chain connects TRBV7-3 to TRBJ2-2; 7 bases line up with TRBD2. There are 15 residues in the CDR3. V shed 4 bases, J shed 2 bases, and the junction held 4 bases outside the gene matches. Germline CDR1 SGHTA, CDR2 FQGTGA. CDR3 region: CASSSLAENTGELFF. The CDR3 coding sequence is TGTGCCAGCAGCTCCCTAGCGGAAAACACCGGGGAGCTGTTTTTT.

The V and J genes are TRBV24-1 and TRBJ2-1; D call uncertain. The V and J ends lost 3 bases and 4 bases respectively, with 9 bases between them. The CDR3 consists of 14 residues. CDR1 and CDR2 (germline): KGHDR, SFDVKD. The CDR3 bases are TGTGCCACCAGTGATCAACCCCCTTACAATGAGCAGTTCTTC. Translation gives CATSDQPPYNEQFF.

This clonotype was observed a handful of times. The chain combines TRBV6-2 or TRBV6-3 with TRBJ2-7; D is possibly TRBD1 (6 bases). Trimming removed 1 base at V and 2 bases at J, with 9 bases between. The CDR3 has 14 residues. Germline loops: CDR1 MNHEY, CDR2 SVGEGT. In nucleotides, the CDR3 is TGTGCCAGCAGTTACTGGGGGCAAACCTACGAGCAGTACTTC. Protein sequence: CASSYWGQTYEQYF.

The sample holds a few counts of this clonotype. The chain couples TRBV10-3 to TRBJ2-2; TRBD1 matches at 8 bases. With V trimmed by 4 bases and J by 7 bases, 5 bases remained unmatched. Germline V gene sequence: CDR1 ENHRY, CDR2 SYGVKD. The CDR3 spans 14 residues. The CDR3 DNA reads as TGTGCCATCAGTGGATCAGGGGGCGACGGGGAGCTGTTTTTT. Encoded protein: CAISGSGGDGELFF.

The V and J genes are TRBV15 and TRBJ1-5, with no clear D. Germline CDR1 reads LNHNV; CDR2 reads YYDKDF (reference sequence). The CDR3 has 13 residues. V was pared by 6 bases and J by 3 bases, with 9 bases between. The CDR3 protein is CATRRTPNQPQHF. In nucleotides, the CDR3 is TGTGCCACCAGGAGGACCCCCAATCAGCCCCAGCATTTT.

V gene TRBV10-3 combines with J gene TRBJ2-1; no clear D gene. This CDR3 has 12 amino acids. Germline-derived CDR1 and CDR2 are ENHRY and SYGVKD. Between the trimmed V and J ends, which lost 10 bases and 4 bases, there was a span of 11 bases. The CDR3 region is CAKRSLYNEQFF. The CDR3 bases are TGTGCCAAAAGGAGTCTTTACAATGAGCAGTTCTTC.

This clonotype was observed a single time. This sequence joins TRBV18 and TRBJ2-7; 8 nucleotides align to TRBD1. The CDR3 loop spans 14 amino acids. Germline V gives CDR1 KGHSH, CDR2 LQKENI. After removal of 3 bases from V and 6 bases from J, the junction contained 7 bases not matched to a gene. The CDR3 region has the DNA TGTGCCAGCTCACCGAAGGACAGGGTGGGCGAGCAGTACTTC. Protein: CASSPKDRVGEQYF.

The chain couples TRBV6-5 to TRBJ2-7; D is unresolved. From germline, CDR1 is MNHEY and CDR2 SVGAGI. V was pared by 2 bases and J by 5 bases, with 13 bases between. This CDR3 spans 14 amino acids. The DNA for the CDR3 is TGTGCCAGCAGTTACGGGCCTCCTTCCGACGAGCAGTACTTC. Translating gives CASSYGPPSDEQYF.